These 14 T cell receptor beta chains share one sample of origin, sequenced in a study of post-analysis software for immune sequencing data. Regarding the study as a whole: There were five TRBV segments more frequent in patients than controls, and TRBV5-6, TRBV5-1 and TRBV20-1 were among them.

Their target antigens are unknown. Unique molecular identifiers tagged the TCR beta cDNA libraries. One entry per CDR3 protein results from TCRdb running MiXCR on the PCR reads. This table holds roughly 600,000 distinct CDR3 sequences, about 44% found once. What was sequenced was blood. These receptors all come from a girl aged 10 to 17 with multiple sclerosis.

This clonotype came up a few times. The V gene is TRBV4-2, the J gene TRBJ2-5; D possibly matches TRBD1 or TRBD2 (5 bases each). V was shortened by 0 bases and J by 2 bases, with 13 bases between the two germline ends. Germline values: CDR1 LGHNA, CDR2 YNFKEQ. CDR3 length equals 16 residues. CDR3 protein: CASSQEYEGQQETQYF. In DNA, the CDR3 is TGTGCCAGCAGCCAAGAATATGAGGGGCAGCAAGAGACCCAGTACTTC.

The chain is built from TRBV29-1 and TRBJ2-5; TRBD1 might be the D (6 bases). With 5 bases removed from V and 5 bases from J, the gap between germline ends came to 18 bases. The CDR3 has 14 amino acids. Per germline, CDR1 SQVTM and CDR2 ANQGSEA. The CDR3, as DNA: TGCAGCGTTCCTGTCCCGCCCGGACAGGAGACCCAGTACTTC. It encodes CSVPVPPGQETQYF.

The chain combines TRBV12-3 or TRBV12-4 with TRBJ2-5; D may be TRBD1 (5 bases). The assigned J gene may be wrong: the sequence end matches TRBJ2-7 better. CDR3 size: 17 residues. In nucleotides, the CDR3 is TGTGCCAGCAGCCCCGATGCGCGAAGGGGCATCGGCATCGAGCAGTACTTC. Its protein is CASSPDARRGIGIEQYF.

This clonotype was observed a handful of times. The J gene is TRBJ2-7, the V gene TRBV7-8; D call uncertain. Trimming took 1 base from V and 3 from J, leaving 10 bases between them. CDR3 size: 14 residues. CDR1 and CDR2 from the germline V gene are SGHVS and FQNEAQ. This CDR3 is CASSLGYTGYEQYF. In DNA, the CDR3 is TGTGCCAGCAGCTTAGGCTACACGGGCTACGAGCAGTACTTC.

J is TRBJ1-2 and V is TRBV6-4, with 10 bases fitting TRBD1. J was trimmed by 10 bases and V by 2 bases; bases with no gene match: 4. Germline values: CDR1 MRHNA, CDR2 SNTAGT. CDR3 length: 13 amino acids. In DNA form, the CDR3 reads TGTGCCAGCAGTGACGTGACAGGGGGCTACTACACCTTC. This codes for CASSDVTGGYYTF.

Comments on this clonotype: The CDR3 does not end in the conserved phenylalanine or tryptophan, so this is likely a read error. The chain carries TRBV6-6 and TRBJ1-2; 7 bases are shared with TRBD1. Germline values: CDR1 MNHNY, CDR2 SVGAGI (reference sequence). This CDR3 contains 14 residues. Trimming cost V 5 bases and J 3 bases; bases outside gene matches: 6. The CDR3 loop is CASSPQGVHYGYTC. The CDR3 DNA sequence: TGTGCCAGCAGTCCCCAGGGGGTCCACTATGGCTACACCTGC.

This clonotype was picked up a small number of times. This sequence joins TRBV29-1 and TRBJ2-3, with 8 bases identical to TRBD1. The V and J ends lost 3 bases and 4 bases, in that order; junction bases with no gene match: 6. There are 14 residues in the CDR3. Germline V CDR1 and CDR2: SQVTM, ANQGSEA. The CDR3 reads CSVELLRGPDTQYF. Here the CDR3 DNA reads TGCAGCGTTGAGTTACTCAGGGGGCCAGATACGCAGTATTTT.

The sample holds a few counts of this clonotype. The V gene is TRBV10-3, the J gene TRBJ2-5; D ambiguous. This CDR3 is built from 14 residues. V lost 0 bases and J lost 4, with 9 bases in between. The germline CDR1 and CDR2 sequences are ENHRY and SYGVKD. The CDR3 coding sequence is TGTGCCATCAGTGAGTCGGGAAACGGAGAGACCCAGTACTTC. The encoded protein is CAISESGNGETQYF.

This clonotype was recorded once. The genes are TRBV7-9 and TRBJ1-1; D gene ambiguous. The CDR3 extends over 15 amino acids. V was cut by 3 bases and J by 1 base, with 12 bases left in between. CDR1 and CDR2 (germline): SEHNR, FQNEAQ (reference sequence). The CDR3 here is CASSFIDRPNTEAFF. DNA of the CDR3: TGTGCCAGCAGCTTTATAGACCGACCGAACACTGAAGCTTTCTTT.

CDR3 in amino acids: CATFGANTDTQYF. The CDR3 DNA sequence: TGTGCCACCTTTGGGGCTAACACAGATACGCAGTATTTT. The V and J genes are TRBV25-1 and TRBJ2-3; the D gene is possibly TRBD1 (5 bases). The CDR3 is made up of 13 amino acids. V shed 10 bases and J shed 2 bases, with 13 bases lying between them. Germline CDR1 and CDR2: MGHDK and SYGVNS.

The chain employs TRBV12-5 and TRBJ2-5; no definite D call. Deletions cut 5 bases from V and 5 bases from J, with 9 bases between. This CDR3 is built from 12 residues. Germline V lookup: CDR1 LGHNT, CDR2 FRNRAP. CDR3 protein: CASGPEDETQYF. CDR3 in DNA: TGTGCTAGTGGTCCCGAAGACGAGACCCAGTACTTC.

The V and J genes are TRBV4-1 and TRBJ2-5; D unresolved. The CDR3 is made up of 14 amino acids. Between the trimmed V and J ends, which lost 1 base and 5 bases, there was a span of 11 bases. From germline, CDR1 is MGHRA and CDR2 YSYEKL. The CDR3 sequence is CASSQVGGDETQYF. The CDR3 nucleotides are TGCGCCAGCAGCCAAGTCGGCGGTGATGAGACCCAGTACTTC.

The CDR3 sequence is CASNRLAGNTDTQYF. The CDR3 DNA is TGTGCCAGCAACCGACTAGCGGGTAACACAGATACGCAGTATTTT. The chain has TRBV12-3 or TRBV12-4 and TRBJ2-3, with TRBD2 matching 10 bases. The trim removed 7 bases at V and 2 bases at J, leaving 6 bases unmatched. CDR3 length: 15 residues.

The V and J genes are TRBV20-1 and TRBJ2-5, with D possibly called TRBD1 or TRBD2 (5 bases each). V was clipped by 0 bases and J by 5 bases, with 13 bases between them. Germline V gene sequence: CDR1 DFQATT, CDR2 SNEGSKA (reference sequence). This CDR3 spans 14 amino acids. The CDR3 coding sequence is TGCAGTGCTAGAGATCGGTGGGGGTGGGAGACCCAGTACTTC. Amino acid sequence: CSARDRWGWETQYF.